This entry is about one T cell receptor beta chain. The antigen remains unidentified. The data were taken from a study of cytomegalovirus exposure and HLA in healthy donors. The V gene's germline CDR1 is LGHNA and CDR2 YSLEER. V dropped 2 bases and J dropped 0 bases, with 19 bases sitting between them. This CDR3 comprises 19 residues. 60 Vbeta and 13 Jbeta primers were used in PCR. The table came from immunoSEQ multiplex PCR; TCRdb's copy has only in-frame clones and leaves some out. Of tens of thousands of clones in the sample, around three fifths are singletons; the top ten hold around 16%. General study findings and limits: Near-uniform donor sequencing depth was presumed by presence/absence analyses. In a later analysis, CMV-associated beta chains were mostly HLA-associated, it appeared.

The source of this sequence is a woman between 35 and 50 years old in good health and CMV-seropositive. Material for sequencing was PBMCs. The V call is TRBV4-3, the J call TRBJ1-4; D call uncertain. CDR3 sequence (DNA): TGCGCCAGCAGCCAAAACGACTGGGGAGATCAAACAACTAATGAAAAACTGTTTTTT. Encoded protein: CASSQNDWGDQTTNEKLFF.